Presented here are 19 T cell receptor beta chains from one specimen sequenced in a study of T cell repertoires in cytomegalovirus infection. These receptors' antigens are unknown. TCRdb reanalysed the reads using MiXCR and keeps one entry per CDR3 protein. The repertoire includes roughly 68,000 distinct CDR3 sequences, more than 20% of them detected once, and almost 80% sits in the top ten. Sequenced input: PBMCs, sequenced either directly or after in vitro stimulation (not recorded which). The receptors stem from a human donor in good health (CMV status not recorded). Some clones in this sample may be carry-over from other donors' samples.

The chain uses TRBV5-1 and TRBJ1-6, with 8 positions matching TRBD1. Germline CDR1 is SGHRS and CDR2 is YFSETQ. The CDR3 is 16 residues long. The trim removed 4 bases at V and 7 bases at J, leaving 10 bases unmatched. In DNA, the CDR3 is TGCGCCAGCAGCAGAGAGCAGGGGGCGCAAAATTCACCCCTCCACTTT. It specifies CASSREQGAQNSPLHF.

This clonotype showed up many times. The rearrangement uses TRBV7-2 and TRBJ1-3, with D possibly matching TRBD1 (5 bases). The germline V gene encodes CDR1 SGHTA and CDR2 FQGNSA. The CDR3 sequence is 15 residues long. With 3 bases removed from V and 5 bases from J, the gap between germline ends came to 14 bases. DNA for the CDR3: TGTGCCAGCAGCTTTGCCGACGTGGGACGAAACACCATATATTTT. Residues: CASSFADVGRNTIYF.

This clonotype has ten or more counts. CDR3: CASSTRQGAVAFF. The DNA for the CDR3 is TGTGCCAGCAGTACTCGACAGGGGGCTGTAGCTTTCTTT. The rearrangement uses TRBV27 and TRBJ1-1; 10 positions agree with TRBD1. The J segment lost 10 bases and the V segment lost 5 bases, leaving 7 bases of the junction unmatched. Germline lookup yields CDR1 MNHEY and CDR2 SMNVEV (reference sequence). The CDR3 is 13 residues long.

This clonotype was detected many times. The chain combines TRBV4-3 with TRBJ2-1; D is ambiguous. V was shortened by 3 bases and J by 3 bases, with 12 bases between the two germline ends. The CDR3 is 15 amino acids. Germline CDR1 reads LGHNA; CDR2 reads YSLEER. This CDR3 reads CASSQVADFYNEQFF. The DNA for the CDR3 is TGCGCCAGCAGCCAGGTCGCGGATTTCTACAATGAGCAGTTCTTC.

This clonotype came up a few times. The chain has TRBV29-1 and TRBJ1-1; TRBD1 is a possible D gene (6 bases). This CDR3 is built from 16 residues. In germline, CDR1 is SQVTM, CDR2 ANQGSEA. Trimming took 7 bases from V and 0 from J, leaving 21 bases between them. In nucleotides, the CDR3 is TGCAGCGCCGGAACGGCCAGGGGTGAAATGAACACTGAAGCTTTCTTT. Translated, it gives CSAGTARGEMNTEAFF.

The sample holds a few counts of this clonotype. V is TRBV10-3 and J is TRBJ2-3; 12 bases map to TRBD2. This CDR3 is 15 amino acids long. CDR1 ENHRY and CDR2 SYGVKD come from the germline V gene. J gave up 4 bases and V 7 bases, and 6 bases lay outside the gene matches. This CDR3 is CAITRTSGVADTQYF. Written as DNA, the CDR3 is TGTGCCATCACGAGGACTAGCGGGGTAGCAGATACGCAGTATTTT.

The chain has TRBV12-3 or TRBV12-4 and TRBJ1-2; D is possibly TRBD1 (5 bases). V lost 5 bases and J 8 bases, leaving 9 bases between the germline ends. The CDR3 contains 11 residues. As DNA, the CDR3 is TGTGCCAGCAGTCAGGGAATGGGCTACACCTTC. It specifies CASSQGMGYTF.

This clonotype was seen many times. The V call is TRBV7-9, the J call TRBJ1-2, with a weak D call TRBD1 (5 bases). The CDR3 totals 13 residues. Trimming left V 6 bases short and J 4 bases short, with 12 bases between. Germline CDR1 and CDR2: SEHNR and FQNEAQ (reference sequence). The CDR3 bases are TGTGCCAGCAGTTTGGGACGGATCTATGGCTACACCTTC. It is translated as CASSLGRIYGYTF.

As DNA, the CDR3 is TGCGCCAGCACCTCCGGGAACACTGAAGCTTTCTTT. It is translated as CASTSGNTEAFF. The V and J genes are TRBV5-1 and TRBJ1-1, with no clear D. Trimming pared 6 bases from V and 1 base from J, leaving 7 bases between. The CDR3 loop spans 12 amino acids. Germline lookup yields CDR1 SGHRS and CDR2 YFSETQ.

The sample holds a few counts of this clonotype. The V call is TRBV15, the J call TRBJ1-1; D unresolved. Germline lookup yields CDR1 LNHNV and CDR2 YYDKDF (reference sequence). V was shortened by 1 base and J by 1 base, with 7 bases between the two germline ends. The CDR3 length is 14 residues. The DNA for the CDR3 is TGTGCCACCAGCAGAGTCCTGGGGAACACTGAAGCTTTCTTT. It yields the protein CATSRVLGNTEAFF.

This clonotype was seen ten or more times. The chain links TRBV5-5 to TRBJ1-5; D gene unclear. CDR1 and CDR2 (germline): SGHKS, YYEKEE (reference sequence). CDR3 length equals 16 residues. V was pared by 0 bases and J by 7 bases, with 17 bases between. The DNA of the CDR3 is TGTGCCAGCAGCTTGGAATGGCCGGACGGTAGACAGCCCCAGCATTTT. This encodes CASSLEWPDGRQPQHF.

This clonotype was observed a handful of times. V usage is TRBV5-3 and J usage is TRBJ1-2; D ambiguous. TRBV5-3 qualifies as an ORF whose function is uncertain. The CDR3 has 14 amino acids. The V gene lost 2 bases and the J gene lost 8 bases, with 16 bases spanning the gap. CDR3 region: CARSFYVAPSGYTF. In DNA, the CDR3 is TGTGCCAGAAGCTTCTATGTGGCACCCTCCGGCTACACCTTC.

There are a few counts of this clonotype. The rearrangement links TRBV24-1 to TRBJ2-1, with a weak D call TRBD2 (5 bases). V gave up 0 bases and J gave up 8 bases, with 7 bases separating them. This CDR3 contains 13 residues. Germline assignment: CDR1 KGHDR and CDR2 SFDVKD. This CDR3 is CATSDLGLHEQFF. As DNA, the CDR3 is TGTGCCACCAGTGATTTGGGACTCCATGAGCAGTTCTTC.

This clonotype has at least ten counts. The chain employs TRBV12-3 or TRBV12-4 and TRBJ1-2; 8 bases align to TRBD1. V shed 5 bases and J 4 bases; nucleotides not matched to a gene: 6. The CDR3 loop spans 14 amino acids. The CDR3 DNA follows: TGTGCCAGCAGTCCCGCAGGGGGCGGCTATGGCTACACCTTC. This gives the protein CASSPAGGGYGYTF.

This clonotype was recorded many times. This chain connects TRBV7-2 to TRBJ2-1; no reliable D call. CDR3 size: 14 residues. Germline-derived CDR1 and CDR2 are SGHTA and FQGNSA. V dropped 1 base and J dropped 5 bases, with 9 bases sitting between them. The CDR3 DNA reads TGTGCCAGCAGCTTAGAAGGTAGTGACAATGAGCAGTTCTTC. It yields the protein CASSLEGSDNEQFF.

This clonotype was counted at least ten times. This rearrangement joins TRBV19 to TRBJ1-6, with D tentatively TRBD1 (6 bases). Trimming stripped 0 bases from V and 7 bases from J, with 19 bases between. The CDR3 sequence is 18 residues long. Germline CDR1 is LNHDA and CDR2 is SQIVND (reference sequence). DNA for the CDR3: TGTGCCAGTAGTATAGACCCTTTCAGGGGCGACCGGAATTCACCCCTCCACTTT. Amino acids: CASSIDPFRGDRNSPLHF.

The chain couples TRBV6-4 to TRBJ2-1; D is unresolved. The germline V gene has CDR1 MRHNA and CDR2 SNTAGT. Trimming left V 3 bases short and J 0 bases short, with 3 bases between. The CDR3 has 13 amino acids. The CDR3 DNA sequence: TGTGCCAGCAGTGATTACTCCTACAATGAGCAGTTCTTC. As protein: CASSDYSYNEQFF.

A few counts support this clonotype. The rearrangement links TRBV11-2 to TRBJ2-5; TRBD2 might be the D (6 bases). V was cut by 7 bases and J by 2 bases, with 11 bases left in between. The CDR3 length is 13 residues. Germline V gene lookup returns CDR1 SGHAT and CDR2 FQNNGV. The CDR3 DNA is TGTGCCAGCACTCTCCGGGGGCAAGAGACCCAGTACTTC. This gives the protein CASTLRGQETQYF.

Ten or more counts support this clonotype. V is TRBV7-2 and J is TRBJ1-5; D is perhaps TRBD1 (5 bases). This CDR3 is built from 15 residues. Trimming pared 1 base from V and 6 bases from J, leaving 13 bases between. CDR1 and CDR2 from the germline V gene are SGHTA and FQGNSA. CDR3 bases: TGTGCCAGCAGCTTAGGGGGGGTTCTGGGTCAGCCCCAGCATTTT. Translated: CASSLGGVLGQPQHF.